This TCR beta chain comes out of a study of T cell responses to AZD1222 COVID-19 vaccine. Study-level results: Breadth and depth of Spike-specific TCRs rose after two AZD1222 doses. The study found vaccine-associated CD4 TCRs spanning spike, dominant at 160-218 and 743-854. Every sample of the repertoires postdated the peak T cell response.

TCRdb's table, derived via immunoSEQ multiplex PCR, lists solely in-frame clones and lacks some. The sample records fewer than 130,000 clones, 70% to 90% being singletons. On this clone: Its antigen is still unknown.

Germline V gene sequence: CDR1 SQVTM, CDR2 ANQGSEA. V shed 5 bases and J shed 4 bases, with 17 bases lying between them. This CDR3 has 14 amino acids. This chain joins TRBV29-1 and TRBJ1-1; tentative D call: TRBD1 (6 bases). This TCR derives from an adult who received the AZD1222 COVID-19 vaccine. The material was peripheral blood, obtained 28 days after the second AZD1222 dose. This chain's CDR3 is CSVLPQGLGTEAFF. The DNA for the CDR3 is TGCAGCGTTCTTCCGCAGGGGCTAGGCACTGAAGCTTTCTTT.